The rows below give T cell receptor beta chains drawn from one sample of a study of PD-L1 blockade in urothelial cancer. The assay was immunoSEQ multiplex PCR, and TCRdb's table has in-frame clones only and misses some. The repertoire includes 40,000 or so clones, around 88% of them detected once, and 24% sits in the top ten. The sample here was PBMCs, taken around atezolizumab (anti-PD-L1) treatment. The receptors derive from a man aged 60 to 69 with urothelial cancer. The CDR3 runs from the conserved cysteine through the conserved F or W. A D gene is named only where the DNA matches it firmly. Not all rows give a size; the values are once, few, many and, for expanded clones, a class.

d_call: TRBD1
j_call: TRBJ2-7
v_call: TRBV19
clone_size: NA
cdr3_aa: CASSIKDRTSYEQYF
cdr3_nt: TGTGCCAGTAGTATAAAGGACAGGACATCCTACGAGCAGTACTTC

d_call: NA
j_call: TRBJ2-3
v_call: TRBV2
clone_size: NA
cdr3_aa: CASSDWEFPDTQYF
cdr3_nt: TGTGCCAGCAGTGATTGGGAGTTTCCAGATACGCAGTATTTT

d_call: NA
j_call: TRBJ1-1
v_call: TRBV9
clone_size: few
cdr3_aa: CASSAGISTEAFF
cdr3_nt: TGTGCCAGCAGCGCAGGGATCAGCACTGAAGCTTTCTTT

d_call: NA
j_call: TRBJ2-7
v_call: TRBV12-5
clone_size: NA
cdr3_aa: CASGWFGANDEQYF
cdr3_nt: TGTGCTAGTGGTTGGTTTGGGGCGAACGACGAGCAGTACTTC

d_call: NA
j_call: TRBJ1-2
v_call: TRBV12-5
clone_size: NA
cdr3_aa: CASGLDGIYGYTF
cdr3_nt: TGTGCTAGTGGTTTAGACGGGATCTATGGCTACACCTTC

d_call: NA
j_call: TRBJ1-2
v_call: TRBV19
clone_size: NA
cdr3_aa: CASTTPAGLNYGYTF
cdr3_nt: TGTGCCAGTACTACCCCCGCGGGGCTTAACTATGGCTACACCTTC

d_call: NA
j_call: TRBJ1-1
v_call: TRBV28
clone_size: NA
cdr3_aa: CASTRVGRDTEAFF
cdr3_nt: TGTGCCAGCACCAGGGTTGGCCGCGACACTGAAGCTTTCTTT

d_call: NA
j_call: TRBJ1-5
v_call: TRBV30
clone_size: once
cdr3_aa: CAWSSPGANQPQHF
cdr3_nt: TGTGCCTGGAGTTCCCCAGGGGCAAACCAGCCCCAGCATTTT

d_call: TRBD1
j_call: TRBJ2-2
v_call: TRBV4-2
clone_size: NA
cdr3_aa: CASSSTPTGAGELFF
cdr3_nt: TGTGCCAGCAGCTCTACCCCCACAGGGGCCGGGGAGCTGTTTTTT

d_call: TRBD1
j_call: TRBJ1-2
v_call: TRBV7-3
clone_size: NA
cdr3_aa: CASSQGQGGYGYTF
cdr3_nt: TGTGCCAGCAGCCAAGGACAGGGCGGCTATGGCTACACCTTC

d_call: TRBD1
j_call: TRBJ2-5
v_call: TRBV5-1
clone_size: NA
cdr3_aa: CASSPGGPQETQYF
cdr3_nt: TGCGCCAGCAGCCCAGGGGGCCCGCAAGAGACCCAGTACTTC

d_call: NA
j_call: TRBJ1-1
v_call: TRBV7-2
clone_size: NA
cdr3_aa: CASSLQGFLTEAFF
cdr3_nt: TGTGCCAGCAGCTTGCAGGGGTTTCTAACTGAAGCTTTCTTT

d_call: NA
j_call: TRBJ2-7
v_call: TRBV2
clone_size: NA
cdr3_aa: CASSATELNEQYF
cdr3_nt: TGTGCCAGCAGTGCAACGGAGCTAAACGAGCAGTACTTC

d_call: TRBD2
j_call: TRBJ2-3
v_call: TRBV27
clone_size: NA
cdr3_aa: CASRPAGEGTDTQYF
cdr3_nt: TGTGCCAGCAGACCAGCGGGAGAGGGCACAGATACGCAGTATTTT

d_call: TRBD2
j_call: TRBJ2-7
v_call: TRBV11-2
clone_size: NA
cdr3_aa: CASSLVPGLAYEQYF
cdr3_nt: TGTGCCAGCAGCTTAGTGCCCGGACTAGCCTACGAGCAGTACTTC

d_call: TRBD1
j_call: TRBJ2-7
v_call: TRBV11-2
clone_size: NA
cdr3_aa: CASSPTGDSYEQYF
cdr3_nt: TGTGCCAGCAGCCCTACAGGGGATTCCTACGAGCAGTACTTC

d_call: NA
j_call: TRBJ2-2
v_call: TRBV9
clone_size: NA
cdr3_aa: CASSVKTAPTGELFF
cdr3_nt: TGTGCCAGCAGCGTGAAGACAGCCCCGACCGGGGAGCTGTTTTTT

d_call: TRBD1
j_call: TRBJ2-2
v_call: TRBV19
clone_size: once
cdr3_aa: CASSIGTGGYSGELFF
cdr3_nt: TGTGCCAGTAGTATAGGGACAGGGGGTTACTCCGGGGAGCTGTTTTTT

d_call: TRBD1
j_call: TRBJ2-3
v_call: TRBV5-8
clone_size: NA
cdr3_aa: CASSLAGAGGPDTQYF
cdr3_nt: TGTGCCAGCAGCTTGGCCGGGGCAGGGGGACCAGATACGCAGTATTTT

d_call: TRBD1
j_call: TRBJ1-2
v_call: TRBV4-2
clone_size: NA
cdr3_aa: CASSQPGQGFYGYTF
cdr3_nt: TGTGCCAGCAGCCAACCGGGACAGGGGTTTTATGGCTACACCTTC

d_call: TRBD1
j_call: TRBJ1-2
v_call: TRBV15
clone_size: NA
cdr3_aa: CATSRDRLLNYGYTF
cdr3_nt: TGTGCCACCAGCAGGGACAGGCTCCTTAACTATGGCTACACCTTC

d_call: TRBD2
j_call: TRBJ2-7
v_call: TRBV12-5
clone_size: NA
cdr3_aa: CASGGFGGTTLYEQYF
cdr3_nt: TGTGCTAGTGGTGGGTTCGGTGGGACTACCCTTTACGAGCAGTACTTC

d_call: NA
j_call: TRBJ1-5
v_call: TRBV19
clone_size: NA
cdr3_aa: CASMKQGLGLQPQHF
cdr3_nt: TGTGCCAGTATGAAACAGGGCTTAGGGCTCCAGCCCCAGCATTTT

d_call: NA
j_call: TRBJ1-1
v_call: TRBV21-1
clone_size: NA
cdr3_aa: CPLSEKMNTEAFF
cdr3_nt: TGTCCGTTGTCGGAGAAGATGAACACTGAAGCTTTCTTT

d_call: TRBD2
j_call: TRBJ2-5
v_call: TRBV11-3
clone_size: NA
cdr3_aa: CASSLGPGLAGSETQYF
cdr3_nt: TGTGCCAGCAGCTTAGGACCGGGACTAGCGGGATCGGAGACCCAGTACTTC

d_call: NA
j_call: TRBJ2-3
v_call: TRBV4-1
clone_size: NA
cdr3_aa: CASSQYGSPDTQYF
cdr3_nt: TGCGCCAGCAGCCAGTACGGGAGCCCAGATACGCAGTATTTT

d_call: NA
j_call: TRBJ2-5
v_call: TRBV9
clone_size: NA
cdr3_aa: CASSATGQETQYF
cdr3_nt: TGTGCCAGCAGCGCGACAGGACAAGAGACCCAGTACTTC

d_call: NA
j_call: TRBJ1-5
v_call: TRBV30
clone_size: NA
cdr3_aa: CAWRQVLDQPQHF
cdr3_nt: TGTGCCTGGCGACAGGTGTTAGATCAGCCCCAGCATTTT

d_call: NA
j_call: TRBJ2-7
v_call: TRBV18
clone_size: NA
cdr3_aa: CASSPAQRSYEQYF
cdr3_nt: TGTGCCAGCTCACCGGCGCAGCGCTCCTACGAGCAGTACTTC

d_call: NA
j_call: TRBJ2-5
v_call: TRBV6-5
clone_size: once
cdr3_aa: CASSAKITGLQTQYF
cdr3_nt: TGTGCCAGCAGCGCGAAGATTACAGGGTTACAGACCCAGTACTTC

d_call: NA
j_call: TRBJ1-4
v_call: TRBV5-4
clone_size: few
cdr3_aa: CASSLAGIATNEKLFF
cdr3_nt: TGTGCCAGCAGCTTGGCGGGCATAGCGACTAATGAAAAACTGTTTTTT

d_call: NA
j_call: TRBJ1-1
v_call: TRBV5-8
clone_size: NA
cdr3_aa: CASSLRGLNTEAFF
cdr3_nt: TGTGCCAGCAGCTTACGGGGGTTGAACACTGAAGCTTTCTTT

d_call: NA
j_call: TRBJ1-2
v_call: TRBV9
clone_size: NA
cdr3_aa: CASSVGMENYGYTF
cdr3_nt: TGTGCCAGCAGCGTAGGGATGGAGAACTATGGCTACACCTTC

d_call: TRBD1
j_call: TRBJ1-1
v_call: TRBV5-4
clone_size: once
cdr3_aa: CASSLAVGTGNTEAFF
cdr3_nt: TGTGCCAGCAGCTTGGCTGTCGGGACAGGGAACACTGAAGCTTTCTTT

d_call: NA
j_call: TRBJ2-3
v_call: TRBV4-3
clone_size: NA
cdr3_aa: CASSQEGRAGADTQYF
cdr3_nt: TGCGCCAGCAGCCAAGAAGGGAGAGCGGGTGCCGATACGCAGTATTTT

d_call: NA
j_call: TRBJ2-6
v_call: TRBV18
clone_size: NA
cdr3_aa: CASSPLPKGGSGANVLTF
cdr3_nt: TGTGCCAGCTCACCTCTACCAAAAGGCGGCTCTGGGGCCAACGTCCTGACTTTC

d_call: NA
j_call: TRBJ1-5
v_call: TRBV28
clone_size: NA
cdr3_aa: CASSLLGQGNQPQHF
cdr3_nt: TGTGCCAGCAGTTTACTGGGACAAGGCAATCAGCCCCAGCATTTT

d_call: NA
j_call: TRBJ1-2
v_call: TRBV6-5
clone_size: NA
cdr3_aa: CASRQEVYGYTF
cdr3_nt: TGTGCCAGCAGACAGGAAGTCTATGGCTACACCTTC

d_call: NA
j_call: TRBJ1-4
v_call: TRBV19
clone_size: NA
cdr3_aa: CASTPTGSNEKLFF
cdr3_nt: TGTGCCAGTACCCCAACAGGGTCTAATGAAAAACTGTTTTTT

d_call: TRBD2
j_call: TRBJ2-7
v_call: TRBV7-2
clone_size: NA
cdr3_aa: CASSLVTSGSEEQYF
cdr3_nt: TGTGCCAGCAGCTTAGTAACTAGCGGGAGTGAGGAGCAGTACTTC

d_call: NA
j_call: TRBJ2-3
v_call: TRBV7-3
clone_size: NA
cdr3_aa: CASSLDLSTDTQYF
cdr3_nt: TGTGCCAGCAGCTTGGACTTAAGCACAGATACGCAGTATTTT